A selection of T cell receptor beta chains follows, all from one sample in a study of shared clonotypes between healthy human individuals. Clones were read by immunoSEQ multiplex PCR, and TCRdb kept only the in-frame ones, dropping some. The table records over a million clones, more than 60% of them present only once. Sequencing input: memory CD4+ T cells sorted from blood. Source of these receptors: a man aged 18 to 35 in good health. Both conserved end residues are part of each CDR3. D genes are given only for firm matches. Rows give clone size only sometimes, using once, few, many, or a class for an expanded clone.

abundance,v_gene,j_gene,d_gene,CDR3aa,CDR3nt
once,TRBV15,TRBJ2-5,TRBD1,CATSRGTGTGETQYF,TGTGCCACCAGCAGAGGGACAGGGACAGGAGAGACCCAGTACTTC
-,TRBV11-2,TRBJ1-6,-,CASSQGYNSPLHF,TGTGCCAGCAGCCAAGGGTATAATTCACCCCTCCACTTT
-,TRBV7-9,TRBJ1-4,TRBD1,CASSRTGGNGEKLFF,TGTGCCAGCAGCCGAACAGGGGGCAATGGGGAAAAACTGTTTTTT
-,TRBV4-1,TRBJ1-2,-,CASSQDNGKGNYGYTF,TGCGCCAGCAGCCAAGATAATGGGAAGGGGAACTATGGCTACACCTTC
-,TRBV7-2,TRBJ2-7,-,CASSRTSYEQYF,TGTGCCAGCAGCCGTACCTCCTACGAGCAGTACTTC
-,TRBV5-1,TRBJ2-5,TRBD2,CASSSSGVQETQYF,TGCGCCAGCTCTTCTAGCGGGGTTCAAGAGACCCAGTACTTC
-,TRBV5-4,TRBJ2-1,-,CASSPRSEGNEQFF,TGTGCCAGCAGCCCAAGATCGGAGGGCAATGAGCAGTTCTTC
-,TRBV28,TRBJ1-1,-,CASSLMRDTEAFF,TGTGCCAGCAGTTTAATGAGGGACACTGAAGCTTTCTTT
-,TRBV4-2,TRBJ2-7,-,CASSQGWDSSYEQYF,TGTGCCAGCAGCCAAGGCTGGGACTCCTCCTACGAGCAGTACTTC
-,TRBV5-8,TRBJ2-2,-,CASSFAGTSNTGELFF,TGTGCCAGCAGCTTCGCCGGGACTTCGAACACCGGGGAGCTGTTTTTT
-,TRBV5-4,TRBJ2-1,-,CASSKGEGAYNEQFF,TGTGCCAGCAGCAAGGGGGAAGGTGCTTACAATGAGCAGTTCTTC
once,TRBV7-2,TRBJ2-1,-,CASSLNSGTYNEQFF,TGTGCCAGCAGCTTAAACTCAGGGACCTACAATGAGCAGTTCTTC
-,TRBV30,TRBJ1-2,-,CAWIPRYNYGYTF,TGTGCCTGGATCCCCCGATATAACTATGGCTACACCTTC
-,TRBV6-1,TRBJ1-1,TRBD1,CASSEWSRTGPNTEAFF,TGTGCCAGCAGTGAATGGAGTCGGACAGGACCGAACACTGAAGCTTTCTTT
-,TRBV5-5,TRBJ1-5,TRBD1,CASDPGGVSNQPQHF,TGTGCCAGCGACCCAGGGGGCGTGAGCAATCAGCCCCAGCATTTT
many,TRBV4-1,TRBJ1-2,TRBD1,CASSQGEQGAGYTF,TGCGCCAGCAGCCAAGGTGAACAGGGGGCCGGCTACACCTTC
-,TRBV5-4,TRBJ1-2,TRBD1,CASSTLGQGADYGYTF,TGTGCCAGCAGCACGTTGGGACAGGGGGCAGACTATGGCTACACCTTC
-,TRBV27,TRBJ2-1,-,CASSLNSYNEQFF,TGTGCCAGCAGTTTAAACAGTTACAATGAGCAGTTCTTC
-,TRBV28,TRBJ2-5,-,CASMRETQYF,TGTGCCAGCATGAGGGAGACCCAGTACTTC
-,TRBV5-1,TRBJ2-2,-,CASREGTNTGELFF,TGCGCCAGCAGAGAAGGAACGAACACCGGGGAGCTGTTTTTT
once,TRBV21-1,TRBJ1-1,-,CASSKGHTEAFF,TGTGCCAGCAGCAAAGGACACACTGAAGCTTTCTTT
few,TRBV6-4,TRBJ1-1,-,CASKPYTENTEAFF,TGTGCCAGCAAACCCTACACGGAAAACACTGAAGCTTTCTTT
-,TRBV7-8,TRBJ2-7,-,CASASSYEQYF,TGTGCCAGCGCGAGCTCCTACGAGCAGTACTTC
-,TRBV5-1,TRBJ2-2,-,CATTGTSNTGELFF,TGCGCCACAACCGGGACAAGTAACACCGGGGAGCTGTTTTTT
-,TRBV5-6,TRBJ2-5,-,CASSLGTGRGETQYF,TGTGCCAGCAGCTTGGGGACAGGGAGGGGGGAGACCCAGTACTTC
many,TRBV6-1,TRBJ1-6,-,CASSEGLQNSPLHF,TGTGCCAGCAGTGAAGGGTTGCAGAATTCACCCCTCCACTTT
many,TRBV2,TRBJ2-7,-,CASRANYEQYF,TGTGCCAGCAGGGCTAACTACGAGCAGTACTTC
-,TRBV5-1,TRBJ2-6,-,CASSPNTLGPGANVLTF,TGCGCCAGCAGCCCGAATACCTTAGGACCTGGGGCCAACGTCCTGACTTTC
-,TRBV6-1,TRBJ1-5,-,CASSGQGGQPQHF,TGTGCCAGCAGTGGGCAAGGGGGACAGCCCCAGCATTTT
few,TRBV5-1,TRBJ2-5,TRBD1,CASSSGQGGQETQYF,TGCGCCAGCAGCTCCGGACAGGGGGGGCAAGAGACCCAGTACTTC
-,TRBV30,TRBJ2-3,-,CAWNSGFTDTQYF,TGTGCCTGGAATTCAGGCTTCACAGATACGCAGTATTTT
-,TRBV7-9,TRBJ2-2,-,CASSLVATPNTGELFF,TGTGCCAGCAGCTTAGTGGCGACACCGAACACCGGGGAGCTGTTTTTT
-,TRBV5-1,TRBJ2-7,TRBD2,CASSSSGASSYEQYF,TGCGCCAGCAGCTCTAGCGGGGCGAGCTCCTACGAGCAGTACTTC
-,TRBV9,TRBJ1-5,TRBD1,CASTPGTGGNQPQHF,TGTGCCAGCACCCCAGGGACAGGGGGCAATCAGCCCCAGCATTTT
once,TRBV28,TRBJ1-6,-,CASTEDPATYNSPLHF,TGTGCCAGCACCGAAGATCCGGCTACGTATAATTCACCCCTCCACTTT
-,TRBV5-4,TRBJ2-1,TRBD2,CASSPKGTSGTGYNEQFF,TGTGCCAGCAGCCCGAAGGGGACTAGCGGGACCGGCTACAATGAGCAGTTCTTC
-,TRBV11-2,TRBJ1-2,-,CASSPDDRREYGYTF,TGTGCCAGCAGCCCCGATGACAGAAGGGAATATGGCTACACCTTC
few,TRBV18,TRBJ2-2,TRBD1,CASSPRQGADTGELFF,TGTGCCAGCTCACCCCGACAGGGGGCAGACACCGGGGAGCTGTTTTTT
-,TRBV9,TRBJ1-1,TRBD1,CANTPGQVGTEAFF,TGTGCCAACACCCCGGGACAGGTGGGCACTGAAGCTTTCTTT
-,TRBV29-1,TRBJ2-1,TRBD2,CSVGGVAGTSSYNEQFF,TGCAGCGTCGGAGGGGTAGCGGGGACGAGCTCCTACAATGAGCAGTTCTTC
-,TRBV7-8,TRBJ2-1,-,CASSLRLADYNEQFF,TGTGCCAGCAGCTTAAGATTAGCGGATTACAATGAGCAGTTCTTC
-,TRBV4-3,TRBJ1-6,-,CASSQGVDSLNSPLHF,TGCGCCAGCAGCCAAGGTGTGGACAGTCTCAATTCACCCCTCCACTTT
few,TRBV5-1,TRBJ1-2,-,CASSLGPGGSGYTF,TGCGCCAGCAGCTTGGGTCCAGGCGGGAGTGGCTACACCTTC
-,TRBV27,TRBJ2-3,TRBD2,CASSWEGHVADTQYF,TGTGCCAGCAGTTGGGAGGGTCATGTGGCAGATACGCAGTATTTT
few,TRBV5-6,TRBJ2-3,-,CASSLVGAGPGQYF,TGTGCCAGCAGCTTGGTAGGGGCCGGGCCGGGGCAGTATTTT
-,TRBV18,TRBJ2-1,TRBD1,CASFYRGNHYNEQFF,TGTGCCAGCTTTTACAGGGGGAACCATTACAATGAGCAGTTCTTC
once,TRBV19,TRBJ1-3,TRBD1,CASRLTGTAIDTIYF,TGTGCCAGTAGGCTAACCGGGACAGCGATTGACACCATATATTTT
-,TRBV2,TRBJ2-3,-,CASSVRDSGTDTQYF,TGTGCCAGCAGTGTCCGGGACTCCGGCACAGATACGCAGTATTTT
-,TRBV5-5,TRBJ1-2,TRBD1,CASSLADRESGGYTF,TGTGCCAGCAGCTTGGCCGACAGGGAATCGGGCGGCTACACCTTC
-,TRBV7-8,TRBJ2-7,-,CASSFALAGYEQYF,TGTGCCAGCAGCTTTGCACTAGCAGGCTACGAGCAGTACTTC
-,TRBV10-3,TRBJ1-1,-,CAISERPAGQNTEAFF,TGTGCCATCAGTGAAAGACCTGCGGGACAGAACACTGAAGCTTTCTTT